The clone carrying this T cell receptor beta chain was detected only a few times. The antigen remains unidentified. The V gene's germline CDR1 is MNHEY and CDR2 SVGEGT. V lost 0 bases and J lost 6, with 15 bases in between. The CDR3 is made up of 16 amino acids. TCRdb itself ran the 5' RACE reads through MiXCR, one entry per CDR3 protein. The sample holds about 520,000 distinct CDR3 sequences; 20% to 25% are singletons and the top ten take approximately 0.95%. This specimen comes from a study of identical twins. Study-wide findings and caveats: The models gave estimates that fell short of the out-of-frame TCR alpha sharing seen in monozygotic twins.

These same data were also listed under a study on T cells expressing NK-cell markers. That report adds: Cells sorted as CD3+CD56+NKG2C+, CD3+CD56+NKG2C- and CD3+CD56-NKG2C+ T cells supplied the TCR beta repertoires. What remained unclear was the HCMV specificity of expanded NKG2C+ T cell clones.

Input material: CD4+ T cells sorted from blood. The sequence derives from a woman between 18 and 29 years old in good health. The chain joins TRBV6-2 or TRBV6-3 to TRBJ2-1, with no clear D. The CDR3 coding sequence is TGTGCCAGCAGTTACTCGGTGTGGCCGGGTGGCAATGAGCAGTTCTTC. Translating it yields CASSYSVWPGGNEQFF.